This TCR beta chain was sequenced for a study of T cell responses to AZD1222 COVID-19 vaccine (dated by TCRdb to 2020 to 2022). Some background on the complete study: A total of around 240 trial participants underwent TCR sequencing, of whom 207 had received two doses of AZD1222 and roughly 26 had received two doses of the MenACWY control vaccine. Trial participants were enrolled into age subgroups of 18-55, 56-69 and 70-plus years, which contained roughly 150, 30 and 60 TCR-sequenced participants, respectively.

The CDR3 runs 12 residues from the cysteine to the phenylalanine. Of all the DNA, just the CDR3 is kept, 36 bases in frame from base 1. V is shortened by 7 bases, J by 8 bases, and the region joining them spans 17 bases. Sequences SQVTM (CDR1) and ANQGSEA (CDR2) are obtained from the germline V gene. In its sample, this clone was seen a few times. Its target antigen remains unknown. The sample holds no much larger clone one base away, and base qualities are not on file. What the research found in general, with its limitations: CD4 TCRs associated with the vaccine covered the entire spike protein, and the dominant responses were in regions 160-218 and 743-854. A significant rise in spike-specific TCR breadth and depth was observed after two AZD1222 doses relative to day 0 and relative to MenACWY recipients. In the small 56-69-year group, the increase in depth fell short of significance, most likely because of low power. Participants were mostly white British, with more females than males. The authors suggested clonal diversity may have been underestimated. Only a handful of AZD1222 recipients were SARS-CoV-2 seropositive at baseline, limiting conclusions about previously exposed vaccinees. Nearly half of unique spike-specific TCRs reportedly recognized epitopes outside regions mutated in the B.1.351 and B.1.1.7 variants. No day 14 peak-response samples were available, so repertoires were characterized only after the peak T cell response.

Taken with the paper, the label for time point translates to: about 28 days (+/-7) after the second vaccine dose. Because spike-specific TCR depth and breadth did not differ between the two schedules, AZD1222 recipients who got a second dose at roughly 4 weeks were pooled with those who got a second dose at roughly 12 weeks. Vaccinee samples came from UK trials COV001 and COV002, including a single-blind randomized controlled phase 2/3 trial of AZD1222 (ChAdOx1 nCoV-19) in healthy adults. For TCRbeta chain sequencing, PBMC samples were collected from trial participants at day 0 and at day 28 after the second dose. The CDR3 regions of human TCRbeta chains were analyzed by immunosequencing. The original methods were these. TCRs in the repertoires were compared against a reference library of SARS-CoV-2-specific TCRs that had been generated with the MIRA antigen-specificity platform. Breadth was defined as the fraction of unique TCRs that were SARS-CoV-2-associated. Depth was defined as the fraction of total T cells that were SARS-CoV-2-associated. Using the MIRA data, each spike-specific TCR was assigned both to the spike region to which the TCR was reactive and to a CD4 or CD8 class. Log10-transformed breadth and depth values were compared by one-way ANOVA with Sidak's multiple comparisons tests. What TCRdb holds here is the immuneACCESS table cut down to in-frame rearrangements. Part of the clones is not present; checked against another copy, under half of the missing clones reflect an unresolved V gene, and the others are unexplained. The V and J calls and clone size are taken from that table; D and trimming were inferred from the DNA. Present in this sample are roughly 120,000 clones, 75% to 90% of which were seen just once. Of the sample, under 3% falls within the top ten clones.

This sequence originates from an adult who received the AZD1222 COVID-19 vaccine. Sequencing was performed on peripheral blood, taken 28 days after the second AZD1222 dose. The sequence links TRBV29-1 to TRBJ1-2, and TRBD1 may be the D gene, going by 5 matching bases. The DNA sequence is TGCAGCGCCGACCGGGGGTATGGGGGCTACACCTTC. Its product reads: CSADRGYGGYTF.